The next 13 T cell receptor beta chains were all read from a single sample in a study of PD-1 blockade in classical Hodgkin lymphoma. Noted time point: cycle 4 day 1 (C4D1), after around six weeks of nivolumab. Each patient's relapse followed autologous stem cell transplantation, and brentuximab vedotin exposure varied. Generated by immunoSEQ multiplex PCR, the TCRdb table keeps only in-frame clones and is missing some. Found here are about 61,000 clones, 70% to 90% of them singletons; the top ten hold approximately 8.4%. The sample was peripheral blood mononuclear cells (PBMCs), taken before the fourth cycle of nivolumab. Receptor source: a human donor with classical Hodgkin lymphoma.

The V call is TRBV19, the J call TRBJ2-5, with 8 bases lining up with TRBD2. CDR1 is LNHDA, CDR2 SQIVND, per germline (reference sequence). The CDR3 is made up of 19 amino acids. With 3 bases clipped from V and 4 bases from J, the junction kept 19 bases outside the gene matches. The CDR3: CASSIGMFGGAGERETQYF. CDR3 coding DNA: TGTGCCAGTAGTATCGGGATGTTTGGAGGAGCGGGAGAACGAGAGACCCAGTACTTC.

V and J are TRBV5-6 and TRBJ1-4; 8 nucleotides align to TRBD1. From germline, CDR1 is SGHDT and CDR2 YYEEEE. Losses at the gene ends were 2 bases for V and 6 bases for J; bases not matched to a gene: 3. The CDR3 runs to 14 residues. The CDR3 DNA reads as TGTGCCAGCAGCTTACAGGGGGTTCATGAAAAACTGTTTTTT. Amino acid sequence: CASSLQGVHEKLFF.

The chain couples TRBV30 to TRBJ2-7, with 7 bases aligning to TRBD2. This CDR3 has 16 residues. Unmatched junction bases numbered 20, after V lost 7 bases and J lost 5 bases. In germline, CDR1 is GTSNPN, CDR2 SVGIG (reference sequence). CDR3: CASGGRRGLREHEQYF. In DNA form, the CDR3 reads TGTGCCTCGGGGGGTCGACGGGGTTTAAGGGAACACGAGCAGTACTTC.

The rearrangement uses TRBV5-1 and TRBJ1-6; maybe TRBD1 (5 bases). Looked up from germline, CDR1 is SGHRS and CDR2 is YFSETQ. With 0 bases removed from V and 9 bases from J, the gap between germline ends came to 13 bases. This CDR3 spans 15 amino acids. The CDR3 loop is CASSLGGESSSPLHF. The CDR3 DNA reads TGCGCCAGCAGCTTGGGAGGGGAATCTAGTTCACCCCTCCACTTT.

The genes are TRBV5-1 and TRBJ2-1; D may be TRBD1 (6 bases). V dropped 0 bases and J dropped 8 bases, with 9 bases sitting between them. The CDR3 has 13 amino acids. The germline V gene has CDR1 SGHRS and CDR2 YFSETQ. The CDR3 here is CASSLGDIDEQFF. For the CDR3, the DNA is TGCGCCAGCAGCTTGGGGGACATCGATGAGCAGTTCTTC.

The chain carries TRBV7-2 and TRBJ2-1; tentative D call: TRBD2 (6 bases). CDR3 length: 15 amino acids. Germline CDR1 reads SGHTA; CDR2 reads FQGNSA. The ends were cut back, 3 bases at V and 1 base at J, with 10 bases in the middle. Here the CDR3 reads CASSLGLPSYNEQFF. The CDR3 DNA follows: TGTGCCAGCAGCTTGGGACTGCCATCCTACAATGAGCAGTTCTTC.

This clone was counted only a few times. V gene TRBV20-1 combines with J gene TRBJ1-2; 7 nucleotides agree with TRBD1. This CDR3 region has 11 residues. Germline V gene data show CDR1 as DFQATT and CDR2 as SNEGSKA (reference sequence). With 5 bases clipped from V and 8 bases from J, the junction kept 5 bases outside the gene matches. CDR3 coding DNA: TGCAGTGCTGATACAGGGGCCGGCTACACCTTC. Translating it yields CSADTGAGYTF.

The rearrangement links TRBV4-1 to TRBJ1-5; D is perhaps TRBD1 (5 bases). The germline gives CDR1 MGHRA, CDR2 YSYEKL. This CDR3 is built from 12 residues. Trimming pared 4 bases from V and 9 bases from J, leaving 10 bases between. CDR3 loop: CASSPPGGPQHF. The CDR3 bases are TGCGCCAGCAGCCCTCCCGGGGGGCCCCAGCATTTT.

The rearrangement links TRBV6-1 to TRBJ1-1, with D unclear. V lost 6 bases and J lost 4, with 6 bases in between. CDR3 length equals 11 residues. Germline lookup yields CDR1 MNHNS and CDR2 SASEGT. CDR3: CASSQRTEAFF. CDR3 in DNA: TGTGCCAGCAGCCAGCGCACTGAAGCTTTCTTT.

The chain joins TRBV28 to TRBJ1-4; D is perhaps TRBD1 (5 bases). The germline V gene encodes CDR1 MDHEN and CDR2 SYDVKM. With 6 bases removed from V and 8 bases from J, the gap between germline ends came to 16 bases. The CDR3 totals 14 residues. The CDR3 is CASRYAGAAEKLFF. The DNA of the CDR3 is TGTGCCAGCAGATATGCCGGGGCCGCCGAAAAACTGTTTTTT. Combining the CDR3 with reference TRBV28 and TRBJ1-4 gives the whole variable domain DVKVTQSSRYLVKRTGEKVFLECVQDMDHENMFWYRQDPGLGLRLIYFSYDVKMKEKGDIPEGYSVSREKKERFSLILESASTNQTSMYLCASRYAGAAEKLFFGSGTQLSVL.

The chain couples TRBV6-7 to TRBJ2-3; D is tentatively TRBD1 or TRBD2 (5 bases each). TRBV6-7 is assigned to the ORF class and has an uncertain function. V was trimmed by 1 base and J by 6 bases, leaving 8 bases between them. There are 13 residues in the CDR3. The DNA for the CDR3 is TGTGCCAGCAGTTACTACAGGAGGGATACGCAGTATTTT. Residues: CASSYYRRDTQYF.

The J gene is TRBJ1-2, the V gene TRBV7-9; D is undetermined. The CDR3 extends over 15 amino acids. V lost 0 bases and J 3 bases, leaving 11 bases between the germline ends. CDR1 is SEHNR and CDR2 is FQNEAQ in the germline V gene (reference sequence). The CDR3: CASSLARESDYGYTF. The CDR3 bases are TGTGCCAGCAGCTTAGCTCGGGAGTCTGACTATGGCTACACCTTC.

The table lists this clone with a few counts. V and J are TRBV14 and TRBJ1-6; the D gene is possibly TRBD1 (6 bases). The germline CDR1 and CDR2 sequences are SGHDN and FVKESK. Trimming took off 6 bases at V and 10 bases at J, with 16 bases between the two ends. CDR3 length equals 14 residues. CDR3 loop: CASSLTGFGSPLHF. CDR3 DNA: TGTGCCAGCAGTCTTACAGGGTTTGGGTCACCCCTCCACTTT.